The text below deals with one T cell receptor beta chain. The data were obtained in a study of blood T cell repertoires in COVID-19. Study context: Samples came from the United States, Italy and Spain, spanning acute and convalescent COVID-19. From T cells, B-cell-depleted T cells, or PBMCs came the material, which was cDNA or gDNA.

As processed by the authors: For nucleated cells, counts were estimated from reference gene primer amplification. Only in-frame clones appear in the TCRdb table, and some are missing; sequencing was by immunoSEQ multiplex PCR. For V, J and clone size, that table is used; D and trimming come from the DNA. This table holds fewer than 250,000 clones, more than 75% found once. CDR1 is MNHEY and CDR2 is SMNVEV in the germline V gene (reference sequence). V dropped 7 bases and J dropped 5 bases, with 39 bases sitting between them. There are 21 residues in the CDR3. The source material was peripheral blood. The TCR sequence derives from a man between 35 and 55 years old with acute or convalescent COVID-19. This chain connects TRBV27 to TRBJ2-7, with D possibly matching TRBD1 (5 bases). CDR3 amino acids: CASMGCPGKAPVGASSDEQYF. The DNA for the CDR3 is TGTGCCAGCATGGGATGTCCAGGTAAGGCGCCGGTTGGGGCGAGCTCGGACGAGCAGTACTTC.